The entry that follows covers one TCR beta chain sequence. The sample comes from a study of control samples from healthy donors and cancer patients. The CDR3 is 15 amino acids. Germline-derived CDR1 and CDR2 are MNHEY and SVGAGI. The germline V and J ends were trimmed by 3 bases and 4 bases, with 12 bases remaining between them. Data came from immunoSEQ multiplex PCR; TCRdb stores just in-frame clones and leaves some out. This table holds 100,000 to 120,000 clones, roughly four fifths found once. The sequence was collected from a young man in good health. The chain joins TRBV6-5 to TRBJ2-2, with D perhaps matching TRBD1 or TRBD2 (5 bases each). The material sequenced was blood. DNA of the CDR3: TGTGCCAGCAGTTATGAGGGGCTCGGCACCGGGGAGCTGTTTTTT. This sequence encodes CASSYEGLGTGELFF.